The 12 T cell receptor beta chains given below trace back to one sample, sequenced in a study of identical twins. TCRdb used MiXCR to reprocess the 5' RACE reads, holding one entry per CDR3 protein. Among 450,000 or so distinct CDR3 sequences listed, approximately 15% were seen once. These sequences were also reported in another study, on yellow fever vaccine responses in identical twins.

Material for sequencing was CD4+ T cells sorted from blood. These TCRs come from a woman aged 18-30 years in good health.

The chain has TRBV27 and TRBJ2-3, with D maybe TRBD2 (6 bases). Germline V lookup: CDR1 MNHEY, CDR2 SMNVEV (reference sequence). Trimming took 3 bases from V and 2 from J, leaving 18 bases between them. CDR3 length equals 17 residues. Here the CDR3 reads CASSFPLRELITDTQYF. Written as DNA, the CDR3 is TGTGCCAGCAGTTTCCCCCTTCGGGAGTTAATCACAGATACGCAGTATTTT.

The genes are TRBV28 and TRBJ2-3; D might be TRBD1 or TRBD2, each matching 6 bases. CDR3 length: 13 amino acids. The germline CDR1 and CDR2 sequences are MDHEN and SYDVKM. V lost 5 bases, J lost 7 bases, and 13 bases lay in between. The CDR3 nucleotides read TGTGCCAGCAGTGAGGAGGGGGTACATACGCAGTATTTT. It specifies CASSEEGVHTQYF.

Many counts were recorded for this clonotype. This chain uses TRBV28 with TRBJ2-1; TRBD2 agrees at 8 bases. There are 17 residues in the CDR3. Trimming removed 3 bases from V and 5 bases from J; junction bases left unmatched: 12. CDR1 and CDR2 (germline): MDHEN, SYDVKM. The CDR3 protein is CASSLYAPGTRNNEQFF. The CDR3 DNA is TGTGCCAGCAGTTTGTACGCTCCAGGGACTAGAAACAATGAGCAGTTCTTC.

The chain joins TRBV6-9 to TRBJ1-5, with D hard to call. Germline CDR1 MNHGY, CDR2 SVAAGI. V dropped 3 bases and J dropped 9 bases, with 9 bases sitting between them. This CDR3 comprises 12 residues. As DNA, the CDR3 is TGTGCCAGCAGTTACCGGGGAGGGCCCCAGCATTTT. Translating it yields CASSYRGGPQHF.

The chain is built from TRBV5-1 and TRBJ2-2; 7 bases fit TRBD1. The CDR3 extends over 15 amino acids. Germline lookup yields CDR1 SGHRS and CDR2 YFSETQ. The V segment lost 4 bases and the J segment 4 bases; nucleotides outside the gene matches: 7. CDR3 region: CASSTGQSITGELFF. CDR3 nucleotides: TGCGCCAGCAGCACGGGACAGTCTATCACCGGGGAGCTGTTTTTT.

This clonotype occurred a few times. The gene calls are TRBV5-1 and TRBJ2-1, with no clear D. Trimming took off 0 bases at V and 9 bases at J, with 10 bases between the two ends. CDR1 and CDR2 from the germline V gene are SGHRS and YFSETQ. The CDR3 loop spans 13 amino acids. In DNA, the CDR3 is TGCGCCAGCAGCTTGGCCGTAAGTTTTGAGCAGTTCTTC. The encoded protein is CASSLAVSFEQFF.

This clonotype was observed a handful of times. The chain joins TRBV10-3 to TRBJ2-7; D might be TRBD2 (5 bases). The CDR3 covers 14 residues. The V and J ends lost 2 bases and 3 bases respectively, with 11 bases between them. Germline assignment: CDR1 ENHRY and CDR2 SYGVKD. The CDR3 DNA follows: TGTGCCATCAGTGAGCGTGAGGGAAGCTACGAGCAGTACTTC. This codes for CAISEREGSYEQYF.

This clonotype was recorded a few times. The V and J genes are TRBV28 and TRBJ2-7, with a tentative D call TRBD2 (5 bases). CDR3 size: 12 residues. Germline V CDR1 and CDR2: MDHEN, SYDVKM. Trimming stripped 3 bases from V and 4 bases from J, with 7 bases between. The CDR3 here is CASSFLAYEQYF. CDR3 bases: TGTGCCAGCAGTTTCCTAGCTTACGAGCAGTACTTC.

This clonotype was seen only a few times. The rearrangement uses TRBV21-1 and TRBJ2-1; the DNA was not compared with TRBD2, the D call given in the table. TRBV21-1 is a recognized pseudogene. This CDR3 has 16 amino acids. This chain's CDR3 is CASRGRTSGDYNEQFF. The CDR3 region has the DNA TGTGCCAGCAGGGGGAGGACTAGCGGAGACTACAATGAGCAGTTCTTC.

The gene calls are TRBV2 and TRBJ2-6; 8 positions match TRBD1. Germline V gene sequence: CDR1 SNHLY, CDR2 FYNNEI. The CDR3 contains 18 residues. J gave up 0 bases and V 11 bases, and 15 bases lay outside the gene matches. CDR3 residues: CAFSFPGQDHSGANVLTF. DNA for the CDR3: TGTGCCTTCAGTTTTCCGGGACAGGATCACTCTGGGGCCAACGTCCTGACTTTC.

This chain joins TRBV12-3 or TRBV12-4 and TRBJ2-5; D gene uncertain. Trimming took off 3 bases at V and 6 bases at J, with 11 bases between the two ends. The CDR3 covers 13 residues. The CDR3: CASSFGDRKTQYF. In DNA form, the CDR3 reads TGTGCCAGCAGTTTTGGGGATCGGAAGACCCAGTACTTC.

There are many counts of this clonotype. The chain has TRBV29-1 and TRBJ2-1; D gene unclear. V lost 7 bases to trimming and J lost 8 bases, with 21 bases between them. CDR3 length: 14 residues. Per the germline V gene, CDR1 is SQVTM and CDR2 is ANQGSEA. CDR3 amino acids: CSALLSVGQHEQFF. CDR3 in DNA: TGCAGCGCCCTGCTCTCTGTTGGGCAGCATGAGCAGTTCTTC.